The next 28 T cell receptor beta chains were all read from a single sample in a study of cytomegalovirus exposure and HLA in healthy donors. PCR involved 60 Vbeta and 13 Jbeta primers. The data were produced by immunoSEQ multiplex PCR, yet TCRdb's version contains in-frame clones alone and is incomplete. The table lists around 150,000 clones, 80% to 90% of them singletons. The specimen sequenced was PBMCs. The receptor set was obtained from a boy younger than 10 in good health and CMV-seronegative.

The rearrangement uses TRBV2 and TRBJ2-1; TRBD2 matches 13 bases. This CDR3 is 16 amino acids long. Trimming at V came to 8 bases and at J to 3 bases, leaving 7 bases not matched to a gene. Germline CDR1 SNHLY, CDR2 FYNNEI. The DNA for the CDR3 is TGTGCCAGCCTGAGGACTAGCGGGAGATTCTACAATGAGCAGTTCTTC. Translated: CASLRTSGRFYNEQFF.

Regarding this clone: One junction end does not reproduce the germline sequence, and a read error may be involved. The chain links TRBV7-9 to TRBJ2-2, with 7 bases matching TRBD2. CDR3 length equals 18 residues. CDR1 and CDR2 from the germline V gene are SEHNR and FQNEAQ (reference sequence). The CDR3 here is CSSSLPWVSGVNTGELFF. In nucleotides, the CDR3 is TGTTCCAGCAGCTTGCCCTGGGTCAGCGGGGTGAACACCGGGGAGCTGTTTTTT.

This clone occurred once. The chain has TRBV4-2 and TRBJ1-1; possible D gene TRBD1, 5 bases. The CDR3 runs 14 residues. Germline CDR1 and CDR2: LGHNA and YNFKEQ. Trimming took 5 bases from V and 2 from J, leaving 12 bases between them. The CDR3 DNA follows: TGTGCCAGCAGCTCGGGGAGGGGTAACACTGAAGCTTTCTTT. It is translated as CASSSGRGNTEAFF.

This clone has only a few counts. The identical CDR3 is also encoded by other nucleotide sequences in the sample. The chain joins TRBV6-5 to TRBJ2-7; TRBD1 aligns across 8 bases. Per the germline V gene, CDR1 is MNHEY and CDR2 is SVGAGI. V was clipped by 6 bases and J by 3 bases; unmatched bases: 4. The CDR3 is 13 residues long. The CDR3 DNA is TGTGCCAGCAGCCGGACAGGGATCTACGAGCAGTACTTC. Amino acid sequence: CASSRTGIYEQYF.

The rearrangement links TRBV7-9 to TRBJ1-4, with TRBD1 as a possible D gene (6 bases). Germline V gives CDR1 SEHNR, CDR2 FQNEAQ (reference sequence). The CDR3 covers 14 residues. V gave up 2 bases and J gave up 7 bases, with 11 bases separating them. CDR3 DNA sequence: TGTGCCAGCAGCTTAAAACAGGGCGGTGAAAAACTGTTTTTT. Translated, it gives CASSLKQGGEKLFF. Variable domain in full (rest from reference TRBV7-9 and TRBJ1-4): DTGVSQNPRHKITKRGQNVTFRCDPISEHNRLYWYRQTLGQGPEFLTYFQNEAQLEKSRLLSDRFSAERPKGSFSTLEIQRTEQGDSAMYLCASSLKQGGEKLFFGSGTQLSVL.

There are a few counts of this clone. The chain is built from TRBV4-3 and TRBJ2-7; 8 bases match TRBD2. The junction had 14 bases not matched to a gene; V was cut back by 3 bases and J by 7 bases. Germline loops: CDR1 LGHNA, CDR2 YSLEER. This CDR3 contains 16 residues. CDR3 DNA: TGCGCCAGCAGCCAGGACCCGACCGGGACTAGGGATGAGCAGTACTTC. Protein product: CASSQDPTGTRDEQYF.

This chain links TRBV7-8 with TRBJ1-1, with TRBD1 matching 8 bases. V was pared by 4 bases and J by 3 bases, with 4 bases of the junction left unmatched. The CDR3 consists of 14 residues. From germline, CDR1 is SGHVS and CDR2 FQNEAQ. CDR3 protein: CASSYLTGDTEAFF. Written as DNA, the CDR3 is TGTGCCAGCAGCTACCTGACAGGGGACACTGAAGCTTTCTTT.

This chain uses TRBV27 with TRBJ2-5; TRBD2 is a possible D gene (6 bases). The V gene lost 8 bases and the J gene lost 7 bases, with 23 bases spanning the gap. The CDR3 sequence is 15 residues long. Germline V gene sequence: CDR1 MNHEY, CDR2 SMNVEV (reference sequence). The CDR3: CASADLRRQGGTQYF. The CDR3 bases are TGTGCCAGCGCTGACTTGAGGAGGCAGGGAGGGACCCAGTACTTC.

V gene TRBV7-3 combines with J gene TRBJ2-4, with D possibly matching TRBD2 (6 bases). V lost 5 bases, J lost 3 bases, and 20 bases lay in between. The CDR3 has 17 amino acids. The germline CDR1 and CDR2 sequences are SGHTA and FQGTGA. CDR3 protein: CASSLLPRDPDKNIQYF. In DNA form, the CDR3 reads TGTGCCAGCAGCCTATTACCGCGGGACCCAGACAAAAACATTCAGTACTTC.

The V and J genes are TRBV25-1 and TRBJ1-4; tentatively, D is TRBD1 (6 bases). The germline V gene has CDR1 MGHDK and CDR2 SYGVNS. Trimming removed 4 bases at V and 0 bases at J, with 18 bases between. The CDR3 extends over 18 amino acids. The CDR3 loop reads CASSVSPGGRATNEKLFF. CDR3 nucleotides: TGTGCCAGCAGTGTTTCGCCGGGGGGCAGAGCAACTAATGAAAAACTGTTTTTT.

This chain links TRBV6-4 with TRBJ1-5; D is uncertain. Germline V lookup: CDR1 MRHNA, CDR2 SNTAGT. With 6 bases removed from V and 1 base from J, the gap between germline ends came to 16 bases. This CDR3 contains 16 residues. Here the CDR3 reads CASSEGRMASNQPQHF. The CDR3 nucleotides read TGTGCCAGCAGCGAAGGGAGGATGGCGAGCAATCAGCCCCAGCATTTT.

This clone was seen a handful of times. The rearrangement links TRBV6-5 to TRBJ1-1; D remains ambiguous. Germline CDR1 MNHEY, CDR2 SVGAGI. The CDR3 is 12 amino acids. Trimming removed 7 bases at V and 1 base at J, with 7 bases between. The chain's CDR3 is CASTPRNTEAFF. The CDR3 DNA reads as TGTGCCAGCACCCCCAGGAACACTGAAGCTTTCTTT.

The CDR3 loop is CASLTANTEAFF. The CDR3 DNA reads as TGTGCCAGCTTGACAGCGAACACTGAAGCTTTCTTT. The rearrangement uses TRBV28 and TRBJ1-1, with D possibly matching TRBD1 (5 bases). V was shortened by 8 bases and J by 1 base, with 8 bases between the two germline ends. The CDR3 contains 12 residues. CDR1 is MDHEN, CDR2 SYDVKM, per germline.

V and J are TRBV4-3 and TRBJ2-1; 12 positions match TRBD2. Looked up from germline, CDR1 is LGHNA and CDR2 is YSLEER. This CDR3 comprises 20 residues. V was pared by 0 bases and J by 0 bases, with 9 bases of the junction left unmatched. CDR3 region: CASSQDRLAGAGSSYNEQFF. The CDR3 nucleotides are TGCGCCAGCAGCCAAGATCGACTAGCGGGAGCTGGAAGCTCCTACAATGAGCAGTTCTTC.

Worth noting for this clone: At one boundary the junction diverges from the germline segment, which might be a read error. The CDR3: CASSFDRQAAAAF. In DNA form, the CDR3 reads TGTGCCAGCAGCTTCGACCGACAGGCGGCGGCGGCCTTT. The chain recombines TRBV27 with TRBJ1-1; TRBD1 is a possible D gene (6 bases). Germline assignment: CDR1 MNHEY and CDR2 SMNVEV (reference sequence). This CDR3 spans 13 amino acids.

CDR3 in amino acids: CASSLLGRTGGAEQYF. The CDR3 coding sequence is TGTGCCAGCAGCTTACTTGGGCGGACAGGGGGCGCCGAGCAGTACTTC. The chain joins TRBV11-2 to TRBJ2-7; 11 nucleotides align to TRBD1. The germline V gene encodes CDR1 SGHAT and CDR2 FQNNGV. With 2 bases clipped from V and 6 bases from J, the junction kept 9 bases outside the gene matches. The CDR3 is 16 amino acids.

The J gene is TRBJ2-7, the V gene TRBV11-2; 9 bases are shared with TRBD1. J was trimmed by 6 bases and V by 5 bases; bases with no gene match: 11. The CDR3 is 15 amino acids. Germline V gives CDR1 SGHAT, CDR2 FQNNGV. CDR3 region: CASSTRPGQGGEQYF. The CDR3 DNA follows: TGTGCCAGCAGCACCCGCCCGGGACAGGGAGGCGAGCAGTACTTC.

This clone is a singleton in its sample. V usage is TRBV5-1 and J usage is TRBJ2-7; 7 bases map to TRBD1. The germline gives CDR1 SGHRS, CDR2 YFSETQ. V lost 7 bases and J lost 1; bases outside the gene matches: 8. The CDR3 totals 14 residues. The CDR3 sequence is CASSKTGQSYEQYF. The CDR3 DNA follows: TGCGCCAGCTCAAAGACGGGACAGTCCTACGAGCAGTACTTC. The whole variable domain, remainder taken from reference TRBV5-1 and TRBJ2-7, is KAGVTQTPRYLIKTRGQQVTLSCSPISGHRSVSWYQQTPGQGLQFLFEYFSETQRNKGNFPGRFSGRQFSNSRSEMNVSTLELGDSALYLCASSKTGQSYEQYFGPGTRLTVT.

The chain has TRBV11-2 and TRBJ1-1, with D unresolved. The CDR3 contains 13 residues. V lost 3 bases to trimming and J lost 7 bases, with 12 bases between them. In germline, CDR1 is SGHAT, CDR2 FQNNGV. In DNA, the CDR3 is TGTGCCAGCAGCTTTGGTGAGCAGGTTGAAGCTTTCTTT. Its protein is CASSFGEQVEAFF.

The CDR3 sequence: CASSQALTSIDEQFF. CDR3 nucleotide sequence: TGTGCCAGCAGCCAAGCCTTAACTAGCATTGATGAGCAGTTCTTC. V gene TRBV4-2 combines with J gene TRBJ2-1, with D perhaps matching TRBD2 (6 bases). CDR3 length: 15 residues. Trimming removed 1 base at V and 8 bases at J, with 15 bases between. Germline values: CDR1 LGHNA, CDR2 YNFKEQ.

CDR3 amino acids: CASSLSGTGGPYEQYF. As DNA, the CDR3 is TGCGCCAGCAGCCTCTCCGGGACAGGGGGCCCCTACGAGCAGTACTTC. The chain links TRBV5-1 to TRBJ2-7, with TRBD1 matching 12 bases. CDR1 is SGHRS and CDR2 is YFSETQ in the germline V gene. Trimming removed 4 bases from V and 2 bases from J; junction bases left unmatched: 7. The CDR3 runs to 16 residues. Full variable domain (outside the CDR3, taken from reference TRBV5-1 and TRBJ2-7): KAGVTQTPRYLIKTRGQQVTLSCSPISGHRSVSWYQQTPGQGLQFLFEYFSETQRNKGNFPGRFSGRQFSNSRSEMNVSTLELGDSALYLCASSLSGTGGPYEQYFGPGTRLTVT.

This sequence joins TRBV7-8 and TRBJ2-7; 7 positions agree with TRBD1. This CDR3 is built from 16 residues. Per germline, CDR1 SGHVS and CDR2 FQNEAQ. Trimming removed 5 bases from V and 0 bases from J; junction bases left unmatched: 10. The chain's CDR3 is CASSTKTGFASYEQYF. CDR3 DNA sequence: TGTGCCAGCAGCACAAAGACAGGGTTTGCCTCCTACGAGCAGTACTTC.

This chain links TRBV6-5 with TRBJ2-7; possibly TRBD1 for D (5 bases). Trimming shortened V by 2 bases and J by 3 bases, and 11 bases separated the two germline ends. CDR1 MNHEY and CDR2 SVGAGI come from the germline V gene. The length of the CDR3 is 14 residues. CDR3 DNA sequence: TGTGCCAGCAGTTACGCCAGGGCAGACTACGAGCAGTACTTC. This encodes CASSYARADYEQYF.

The chain couples TRBV5-4 to TRBJ1-4; tentative D call: TRBD1 (6 bases). Germline V gene lookup returns CDR1 SGHNT and CDR2 YYREEE (reference sequence). The CDR3 contains 17 residues. V was trimmed by 4 bases and J by 3 bases, leaving 19 bases between them. The CDR3 sequence is CASSPMRGGHANEKLFF. Here the CDR3 DNA reads TGTGCCAGCAGCCCAATGCGCGGGGGGCACGCTAATGAAAAACTGTTTTTT.

The chain employs TRBV2 and TRBJ2-7; TRBD2 might be the D (6 bases). The germline CDR1 and CDR2 sequences are SNHLY and FYNNEI. The germline V and J ends were trimmed by 4 bases and 0 bases, with 16 bases remaining between them. This CDR3 spans 16 amino acids. CDR3 sequence: CASSAIRRDPSYEQYF. The CDR3 DNA reads TGTGCCAGCAGTGCCATACGGAGGGACCCCTCCTACGAGCAGTACTTC.

This clone is labeled medium-sized. Other DNA sequences in this specimen translate into the identical CDR3. The chain couples TRBV7-8 to TRBJ2-1; D uncertain. The CDR3 spans 15 residues. V shed 6 bases and J shed 1 base, with 13 bases lying between them. Per germline, CDR1 SGHVS and CDR2 FQNEAQ. The CDR3: CASRPTRSSYNEQFF. The CDR3 DNA sequence: TGTGCCAGCAGGCCGACAAGGTCGTCCTACAATGAGCAGTTCTTC.

This clone was seen a handful of times. The rearrangement joins TRBV5-4 to TRBJ2-7, with D possibly TRBD2 on 6 matching bases. The CDR3 is 16 residues long. Germline CDR1 and CDR2: SGHNT and YYREEE (reference sequence). V lost 4 bases to trimming and J lost 4 bases, with 21 bases between them. The CDR3 is CASSPSAGTGRYEQYF. The CDR3 coding sequence is TGTGCCAGCAGCCCAAGTGCCGGGACTGGCAGATACGAGCAGTACTTC.

To note about this clone: At one end, the junction sequence differs from germline, possibly due to a read error. This chain connects TRBV14 to TRBJ2-7; TRBD2 agrees at 9 bases. CDR1 and CDR2 (germline): SGHDN, FVKESK. The CDR3 length is 15 residues. CDR3 region: CASSPIRLAAYGQYF. The CDR3 DNA follows: TGTGCCAGCAGCCCTATCAGACTAGCGGCCTACGGGCAGTACTTC.